This T cell receptor beta chain was profiled in a study of response to subunit inactivated influenza vaccine. Trimming removed 7 bases from V and 2 bases from J; junction bases left unmatched: 12. Germline CDR1 is LNHNV and CDR2 is YYDKDF (reference sequence). CDR3 length equals 17 residues. TCRdb called the RT-PCR reads again in MiXCR, with one record for every CDR3 protein. Of 500,000 to 650,000 distinct CDR3 sequences detected, 7.6% appear once; the ten largest clones hold 10% to 15%. The source was PBMCs from blood, collected around 25 months after vaccination. The genes are TRBV15 and TRBJ2-1, with TRBD2 matching over 9 bases. The clonotype was recovered from a man aged 45 to 75 who received an inactivated influenza vaccine. As DNA, the CDR3 is TGTGCCACCAAGGGGGGATTGCGGGAGGGCCCCTACAATGAGCAGTTCTTC. It yields the protein CATKGGLREGPYNEQFF.